This T cell receptor (beta chain) was retrieved from a study of T cell changes during pregnancy in multiple sclerosis. Some clones are missing from TCRdb's copy, which holds only in-frame ones; the method was immunoSEQ multiplex PCR. In the table there are roughly 14,000 clones, 86% of which are singletons. Germline loops: CDR1 SGHTA, CDR2 FQGTGA. J gave up 6 bases and V 5 bases, and 5 bases lay outside the gene matches. This CDR3 comprises 13 residues. The gene calls are TRBV7-3 and TRBJ2-5; 8 nucleotides line up with TRBD1. The sample in question was CD8+ T cells from peripheral blood mononuclear cells, obtained in the first trimester of pregnancy. The clonotype comes from a female donor with multiple sclerosis, enrolled in a pregnancy study. The CDR3 sequence is CASSATGGKTQYF. In DNA form, the CDR3 reads TGTGCCAGCAGCGCAACAGGGGGAAAGACCCAGTACTTC.